This note documents a single T cell receptor beta chain sequence. Deletions cut 3 bases from V and 3 bases from J, with 9 bases between. The CDR3 contains 14 residues. Germline V gives CDR1 SGHTA, CDR2 FQGTGA. The sample comes from a study of blood T cell repertoires in COVID-19. Study-level information: Italy, Spain and the United States were the sources of the convalescent and acute COVID-19 samples. Sample material is recorded as cDNA or gDNA derived from T cells, B-cell-depleted T cells, or PBMCs.

Patients at the Seattle site were enrolled during active infection and followed longitudinally. Clones were read by immunoSEQ multiplex PCR, and TCRdb kept only the in-frame ones, dropping some. The table lists a few hundred thousand clones, 70% to 90% of them singletons. The chain combines TRBV7-3 with TRBJ2-1; TRBD1 might be the D (6 bases). Sequencing was done on a sample of peripheral blood. This clonotype was sampled from a woman aged 45-60 years with COVID-19, enrolled during active disease. The CDR3 protein is CASSFEGHYNEQFF. The DNA for the CDR3 is TGTGCCAGCAGCTTTGAGGGACACTACAATGAGCAGTTCTTC. Drawing the rest from reference TRBV7-3 and TRBJ2-1, the complete variable domain is GAGVSQTPSNKVTEKGKYVELRCDPISGHTALYWYRQSLGQGPEFLIYFQGTGAADDSGLPNDRFFAVRPEGSVSTLKIQRTERGDSAVYLCASSFEGHYNEQFFGPGTRLTVL.